This entry concerns a single T cell receptor beta chain. Its target is unknown. The length of the CDR3 is 15 residues. The germline V gene encodes CDR1 KGHSH and CDR2 LQKENI. V lost 2 bases and J lost 5; bases outside the gene matches: 6. This sample was included in a study of long-term antiretroviral therapy in people with HIV. Study-wide context: Of all samples, the earliest predate the 2015 immediate-ART recommendation by about a decade. Study conclusions and caveats: Repertoire composition at all time points was dominated by clones that had expanded before ART.

Investigators performed immunoSEQ version v3.0 at survey level. The protocol was immunoSEQ multiplex PCR, while the TCRdb copy is restricted to in-frame clones and leaves out a portion. Of approximately 22,000 clones in the sample, 80% to 85% were seen once. The chain has TRBV18 and TRBJ2-5; 9 positions agree with TRBD2. The receptor's source is a woman aged 45-65 years with HIV. The specimen comprised unsorted PBMCs, sampled 1.9 years after starting antiretroviral therapy. CDR3 amino acids: CASSPAGGKAETQYF. DNA of the CDR3: TGTGCCAGCTCACCAGCGGGGGGGAAAGCGGAGACCCAGTACTTC. Full variable domain (outside the CDR3, taken from reference TRBV18 and TRBJ2-5): NAGVMQNPRHLVRRRGQEARLRCSPMKGHSHVYWYRQLPEEGLKFMVYLQKENIIDESGMPKERFSAEFPKEGPSILRIQQVVRGDSAAYFCASSPAGGKAETQYFGPGTRLLVL.